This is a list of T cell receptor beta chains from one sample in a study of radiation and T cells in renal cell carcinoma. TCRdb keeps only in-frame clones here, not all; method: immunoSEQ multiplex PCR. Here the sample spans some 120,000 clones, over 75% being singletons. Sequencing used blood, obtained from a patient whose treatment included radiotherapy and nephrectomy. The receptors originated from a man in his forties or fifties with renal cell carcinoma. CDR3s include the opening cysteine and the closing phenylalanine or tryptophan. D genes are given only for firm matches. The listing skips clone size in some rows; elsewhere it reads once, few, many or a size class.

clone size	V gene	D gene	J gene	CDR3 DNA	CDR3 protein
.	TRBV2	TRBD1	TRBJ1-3	TGTGCCAGCCGTACGAACAGGGGCCTAAGCTCTGGAAACACCATATATTTT	CASRTNRGLSSGNTIYF
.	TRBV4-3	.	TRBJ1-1	TGCGCCAGCAGCCAGGATCCGGTACTGATGAACACTGAAGCTTTCTTT	CASSQDPVLMNTEAFF
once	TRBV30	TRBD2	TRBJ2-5	TGTGCCTGGGTTAGCGGGGGGGCCGCGGAGACCCAGTACTTC	CAWVSGGAAETQYF
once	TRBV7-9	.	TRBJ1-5	TGTGCCAGCAGCTTAGACGTGGGGGCAACTCAGTATAGCAATCAGCCCCAGCATTTT	CASSLDVGATQYSNQPQHF
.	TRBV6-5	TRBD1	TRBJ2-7	TGTGCCAGCAGCGGGACAGGGTTCCACTACGAGCAGTACTTC	CASSGTGFHYEQYF
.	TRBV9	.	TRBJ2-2	TGTGCCAGCAGCCCGAACACCGGGGAGCTGTTTTTT	CASSPNTGELFF
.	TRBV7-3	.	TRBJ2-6	TGTGCCAGCAGCCTGAAAGGGGCCAACGTCCTGACTTTC	CASSLKGANVLTF
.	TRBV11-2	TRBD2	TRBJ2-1	TGTGCCAGCAGCACCTTAGCGGGGGGGCAGTACTATGAGCAGTTCTTC	CASSTLAGGQYYEQFF
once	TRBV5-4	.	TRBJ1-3	TGTGCCAGCAGCTTGGATGGGGTTAACTCTGGAAACACCATATATTTT	CASSLDGVNSGNTIYF
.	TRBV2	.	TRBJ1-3	TGTGCCAGCCGTCGTTACACCTCTGGAAACACCATATATTTT	CASRRYTSGNTIYF
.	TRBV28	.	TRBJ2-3	TGTGCCAGCACGACTAGTCATACGCAGTATTTT	CASTTSHTQYF
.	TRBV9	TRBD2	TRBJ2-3	TGTGCCAGCAGCGTAGTCTTAGCGGGAAGCACAGATACGCAGTATTTT	CASSVVLAGSTDTQYF
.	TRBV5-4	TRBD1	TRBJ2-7	TGTGCCAGCAGCCTGGGACAGGGTATTAACGAGCAGTACTTC	CASSLGQGINEQYF
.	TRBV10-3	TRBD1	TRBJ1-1	TGTGCCATTTCTATGGCCGGGACAGAGCTGGAAGCTTTCTTT	CAISMAGTELEAFF
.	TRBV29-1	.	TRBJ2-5	TGCAGCGCCCGACGGGGCCAAGAGACCCAGTACTTC	CSARRGQETQYF
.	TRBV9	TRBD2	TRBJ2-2	TGTGCCAGCAGCACAGCAGAGCGGGGGGGCACCGGGGAGCTGTTTTTT	CASSTAERGGTGELFF
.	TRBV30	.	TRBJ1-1	TGTGCCTGGACCCCCGGAAGTGTCATTGGAGCTTTCTTT	CAWTPGSVIGAFF
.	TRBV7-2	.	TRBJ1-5	TGTGCCAGCAGCTTAGTTAGCAATCAGCCCCAGCATTTT	CASSLVSNQPQHF
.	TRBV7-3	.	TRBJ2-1	TGTGCCAGCAGCGACAGACTGGTGAGCTCCTACAATGAGCAGTTCTTC	CASSDRLVSSYNEQFF
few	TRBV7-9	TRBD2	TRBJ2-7	TGTGCCAGCAGCTTTCGGACTAGCGGGAGAGACGAGCAGTACTTC	CASSFRTSGRDEQYF
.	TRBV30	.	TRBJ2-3	TGTGCCTGTCAAGCGGACCACACAGATACGCAGTATTTT	CACQADHTDTQYF
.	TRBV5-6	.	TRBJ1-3	TGTGCCAGCAGCTTGGGGCGGGCCCCTGGAAACACCATATATTTT	CASSLGRAPGNTIYF
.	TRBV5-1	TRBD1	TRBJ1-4	TGCGCCAGCAGCTTAGGGACAGGGGCTGAAAAACTGTTTTTT	CASSLGTGAEKLFF
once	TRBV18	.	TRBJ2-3	TGTGCCAGCTCACCACGAGGTGGCGGGGGCCCTAGCACAGATACGCAGTATTTT	CASSPRGGGGPSTDTQYF
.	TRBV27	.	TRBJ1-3	TGTGCCAGCAGTTTCGACGGGTGGAGCTCTGGAAACACCATATATTTT	CASSFDGWSSGNTIYF
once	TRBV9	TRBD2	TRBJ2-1	TGTGCCAGCAGCGCACTAGCGGCCTCCTACAATGAGCAGTTCTTC	CASSALAASYNEQFF
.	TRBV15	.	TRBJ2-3	TGTGCCACCAGCCCCCGGGGGTCAGGTGTTGGTCGGGATACGCAGTATTTT	CATSPRGSGVGRDTQYF
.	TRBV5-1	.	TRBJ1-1	TGCGCCAGCAGTTCTGGGCGGGGGAACACTGAAGCTTTCTTT	CASSSGRGNTEAFF
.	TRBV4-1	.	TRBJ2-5	TGCGCCAGCAGCCAAGGGCTCTCGGGTGAGGAGACCCAGTACTTC	CASSQGLSGEETQYF
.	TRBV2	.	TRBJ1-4	TGTGCCAGCAGCCCCGAGGGCGGAGGTAACGTGGAAAAACTGTTTTTT	CASSPEGGGNVEKLFF
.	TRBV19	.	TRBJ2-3	TGTGCCAGTAGTACCGACTCCAGAAACACAGATACGCAGTATTTT	CASSTDSRNTDTQYF
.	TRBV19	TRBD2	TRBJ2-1	TGTGCCAGTAGTATTGGAGGGAGGGGAAATGAGCAGTTCTTC	CASSIGGRGNEQFF
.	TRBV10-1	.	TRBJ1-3	TGCGCCAGCAGTGTGCTGGGGGGCGGAAACACCATATATTTT	CASSVLGGGNTIYF
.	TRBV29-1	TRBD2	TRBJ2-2	TGCAGCGTACACCGCCGGACTAGCGGGAGGGAGCTGTTTTTT	CSVHRRTSGRELFF
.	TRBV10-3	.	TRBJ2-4	TGTGCCATCAGTGAGTCAGGGGTAGCCAAAAACATTCAGTACTTC	CAISESGVAKNIQYF
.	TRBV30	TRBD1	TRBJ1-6	TGTGCCTGGAGTGGAGGACAGGTCTATCCCTCCTATAATTCACCCCTCCACTTT	CAWSGGQVYPSYNSPLHF
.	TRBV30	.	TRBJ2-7	TGTGCCTGGAGTCCCCGAGGAAGCAAATACGAGCAGTACTTC	CAWSPRGSKYEQYF
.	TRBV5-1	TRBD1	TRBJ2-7	TGCGCCAGCAGCCAAGGGACAGGGGGCCTCTACGAGCAGTACTTC	CASSQGTGGLYEQYF
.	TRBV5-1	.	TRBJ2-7	TGCGCCAGCAGCTTGGGGGGGGTCCCCTACGAGCAGTACTTC	CASSLGGVPYEQYF
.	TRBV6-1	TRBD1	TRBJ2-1	TGTGCCAGCAGTGAAGAGGGAGCAGGGGGCGTCTACAATGAGCAGTTCTTC	CASSEEGAGGVYNEQFF
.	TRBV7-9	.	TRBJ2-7	TGTGCCAGCAGCTTAATTGGCTACGAGCAGTACTTC	CASSLIGYEQYF
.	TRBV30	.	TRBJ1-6	TGTGCCTGGAGGGGGTTGTCCTATAATTCACCCCTCCACTTT	CAWRGLSYNSPLHF
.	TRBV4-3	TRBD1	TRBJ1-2	TGCGCCAGCAGCCAAGACCCTGGACAGGCCTATGGCTACACCTTC	CASSQDPGQAYGYTF
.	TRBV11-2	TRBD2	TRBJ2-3	TGTGCCAGCAGCTTGACTGGACTAGCGGGGAACACAGATACGCAGTATTTT	CASSLTGLAGNTDTQYF
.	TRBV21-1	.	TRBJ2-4	TGTGCCAGCAGCAAAGGGGAGTGCTTCGGAAACATTCAGTACTTC	CASSKGECFGNIQYF
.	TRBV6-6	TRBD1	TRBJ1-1	TGTGCCAGCAGCGGAACAGGGGGCCCAGGCACTGAAGCTTTCTTT	CASSGTGGPGTEAFF
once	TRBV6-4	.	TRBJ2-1	TGTGCCAGCAGGGCGGGGGCTAGCTCCTACAATGAGCAGTTCTTC	CASRAGASSYNEQFF
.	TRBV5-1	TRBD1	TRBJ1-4	TGCGCCAGCAGCCTGACAGGGGTCAATGAAAAACTGTTTTTT	CASSLTGVNEKLFF